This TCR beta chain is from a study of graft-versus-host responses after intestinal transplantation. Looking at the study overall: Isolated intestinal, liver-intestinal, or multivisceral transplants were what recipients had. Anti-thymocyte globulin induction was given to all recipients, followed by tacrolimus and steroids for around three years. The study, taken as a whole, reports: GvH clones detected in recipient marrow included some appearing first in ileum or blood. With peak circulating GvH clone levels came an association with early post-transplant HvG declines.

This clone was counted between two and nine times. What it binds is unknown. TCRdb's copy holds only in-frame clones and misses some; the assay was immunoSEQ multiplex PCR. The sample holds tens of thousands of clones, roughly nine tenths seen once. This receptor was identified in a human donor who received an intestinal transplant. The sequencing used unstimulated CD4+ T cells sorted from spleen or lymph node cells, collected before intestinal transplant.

This chain's CDR3 is CASSPTGGATVLTF. DNA for the CDR3: TGTGCCAGCAGCCCCACAGGGGGGGCCACTGTCCTGACTTTC. V and J are TRBV5-6 and TRBJ2-6, with a tentative D call TRBD1 (8 bases). V shed 4 bases and J shed 13 bases, with 18 bases lying between them. CDR1 is SGHDT, CDR2 YYEEEE, per germline. The CDR3 extends over 14 amino acids.